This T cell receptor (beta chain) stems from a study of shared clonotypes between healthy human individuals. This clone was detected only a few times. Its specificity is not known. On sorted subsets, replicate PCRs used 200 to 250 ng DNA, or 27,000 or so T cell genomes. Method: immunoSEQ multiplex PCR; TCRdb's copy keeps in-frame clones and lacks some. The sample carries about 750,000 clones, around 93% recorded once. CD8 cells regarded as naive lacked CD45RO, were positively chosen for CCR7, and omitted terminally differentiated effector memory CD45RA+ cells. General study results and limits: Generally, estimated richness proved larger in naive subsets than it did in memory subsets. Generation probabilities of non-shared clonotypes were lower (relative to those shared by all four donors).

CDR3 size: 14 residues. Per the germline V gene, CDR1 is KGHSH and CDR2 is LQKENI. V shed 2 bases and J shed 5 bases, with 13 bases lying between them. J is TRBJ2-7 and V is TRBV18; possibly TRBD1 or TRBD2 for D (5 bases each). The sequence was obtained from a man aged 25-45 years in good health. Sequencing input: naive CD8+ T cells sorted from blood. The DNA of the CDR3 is TGTGCCAGCTCACCAGGGACCGTCGGCCACGAGCAGTACTTC. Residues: CASSPGTVGHEQYF.